The rows below give T cell receptor beta chains drawn from one sample of a study of PD-1 blockade in classical Hodgkin lymphoma. Measured with immunoSEQ multiplex PCR; TCRdb has only the in-frame clones, and not every one. The sample carries 100,000 to 130,000 clones, 89% recorded once. The sequences come from peripheral blood mononuclear cells (PBMCs), collected before the second cycle of nivolumab. Source of these receptors: a human donor with classical Hodgkin lymphoma. The CDR3 runs from the conserved cysteine through the conserved F or W. A D gene is named only where the DNA matches it firmly. Clone size is shown for a subset of rows, as once, few, many or a class of expanded clone.

>TRBV4-2|TRBJ1-2|NA|NA
TGTGCCAGCAGCCAAGAAGCGATACCAGAAGGCTATGGCTACACCTTC
CASSQEAIPEGYGYTF
>TRBV2|TRBJ1-6|NA|NA
TGTGCCAGCAGTCGGACAGAGGATAATTCACCCCTCCACTTT
CASSRTEDNSPLHF
>TRBV10-1|TRBJ1-2|TRBD1|NA
TGCGCCAGACAAAGACAGGGTCCGGGGGGCTACACCTTC
CARQRQGPGGYTF
>TRBV6-5|TRBJ2-7|NA|few
TGTGCCAGCAGTGGGGACCTCTACGAGCAGTACTTC
CASSGDLYEQYF
>TRBV7-8|TRBJ2-3|NA|NA
TGTGCCAGCAGCTCCGGATTCGGAGATACGCAGTATTTT
CASSSGFGDTQYF
>TRBV27|TRBJ2-7|TRBD1|NA
TGTGCCAGCAGTCCCCGCCTCACAGGGGAATCGAACGAGCAGTACTTC
CASSPRLTGESNEQYF
>TRBV30|TRBJ2-2|NA|few
TGTGCCTGGAGTGTTGGAGGGGAGGACACCGGGGAGCTGTTTTTT
CAWSVGGEDTGELFF
>TRBV11-2|TRBJ1-1|NA|few
TGTGCCAGCAGCTTACAGGGTAGATTATACATGAACACTGAAGCTTTCTTT
CASSLQGRLYMNTEAFF
>TRBV19|TRBJ2-3|NA|NA
TGTGCCACTTCCGAGGGGGTCGGGGATACGCAGTATTTT
CATSEGVGDTQYF
>TRBV30|TRBJ2-2|NA|NA
TGTGCCTGGGGGATATTTGGTGGCGGGGAGCTGTTTTTT
CAWGIFGGGELFF
>TRBV19|TRBJ2-7|TRBD1|NA
TGTGCCAGTACCATGGGACAGCTCCCTTACGAGCAGTACTTC
CASTMGQLPYEQYF
>TRBV7-2|TRBJ1-5|NA|NA
TGTGCCAGCAGCTTAGTAGTCCAGATTCAGCCCCAGCATTTT
CASSLVVQIQPQHF
>TRBV28|TRBJ2-3|TRBD2|few
TGTGCCAGCAGTTCGCCATTTCGACTAGCGGACACAGATACGCAGTATTTT
CASSSPFRLADTDTQYF
>TRBV16|TRBJ2-7|TRBD1|NA
TGTGCCAGCAGCCAGGAGACAGGGGGCGAGCAGTACTTC
CASSQETGGEQYF
>TRBV30|TRBJ2-7|NA|NA
TGTGCCTGGGGGGTCGGGGGCTACGAGCAGTACTTC
CAWGVGGYEQYF
>TRBV2|TRBJ2-1|TRBD1|NA
TGTGCCAGCAGCCGGGACAGGGGGCGAAATGAGCAGTTCTTC
CASSRDRGRNEQFF
>TRBV7-2|TRBJ1-2|NA|NA
TGTGCCAGCAGCTTAGCTGGGGGCGGCTATGGCTACACCTTC
CASSLAGGGYGYTF
>TRBV6-6|TRBJ2-2|NA|NA
TGTGCCAGCATACAGAACCCGAACACCGGGGAGCTGTTTTTT
CASIQNPNTGELFF
>TRBV7-2|TRBJ2-1|TRBD2|NA
TGTGCCAGCAGCCGAGGACTAGCCTACAATGAGCAGTTCTTC
CASSRGLAYNEQFF
>TRBV5-6|TRBJ1-1|NA|NA
TGTGCCAGCAGCTTGTTGGCAGCGCCCATGAACACTGAAGCTTTCTTT
CASSLLAAPMNTEAFF
>TRBV19|TRBJ1-5|NA|NA
TGTGCCAGTAGTCTACAGGGAGGGAGCAATCAGCCCCAGCATTTT
CASSLQGGSNQPQHF
>TRBV5-1|TRBJ2-6|TRBD1|NA
TGCGCCAGCAGCTTGGAACTCCAGGGGGCGCCTGGGGCCAACGTCCTGACTTTC
CASSLELQGAPGANVLTF
>TRBV19|TRBJ2-7|TRBD2|NA
TGTGCCAGTAGTATGGGGGAGGGCTCCTACGAGCAGTACTTC
CASSMGEGSYEQYF
>TRBV19|TRBJ1-2|NA|NA
TGTGCCAGTAGTCCGGACAGCTATGGCTACACCTTC
CASSPDSYGYTF
>TRBV6-1|TRBJ2-6|NA|NA
TGTGCCAGCAGTGGAGGCTCTGGGGCCAACGTCCTGACTTTC
CASSGGSGANVLTF
>TRBV5-4|TRBJ1-1|TRBD1|NA
TGTGCCAGCAGGAGGGACAGGGAAGGTTTGGAAGCTTTCTTT
CASRRDREGLEAFF
>TRBV19|TRBJ2-5|NA|NA
TGTGCCAGTAGTATCCAGGGGGGGAGGATAGAGACCCAGTACTTC
CASSIQGGRIETQYF
>TRBV5-1|TRBJ2-2|NA|NA
TGCGCCAGCAGCTTGGGGGAAGTCGGGGGCGCAGTCACCGGGGAGCTGTTTTTT
CASSLGEVGGAVTGELFF
>TRBV10-3|TRBJ2-7|NA|NA
TGTGCCATCAACCCCAGGAACAGTTCCTCCTACGAGCAGTACTTC
CAINPRNSSSYEQYF
>TRBV19|TRBJ2-3|TRBD2|NA
TGTGCCAGTAGTATTAGGGGACTAGCAGACACAGATACGCAGTATTTT
CASSIRGLADTDTQYF
>TRBV27|TRBJ2-3|TRBD1|once
TGTGCCAATACCGGGACAGGGGTAAGAGATACGCAGTATTTT
CANTGTGVRDTQYF
>TRBV5-3|TRBJ1-2|TRBD1|NA
TGTGCCAGAAGCTGCAGGGGGATGAGTGGCTACACCTTC
CARSCRGMSGYTF
>TRBV7-9|TRBJ2-1|TRBD1|NA
TGTGCCAGCAGCTTAAGGGGACAGGAGAAGGTCAATGAGCAGTTCTTC
CASSLRGQEKVNEQFF
>TRBV7-2|TRBJ1-4|TRBD1|NA
TGTGCCAGCAGCTTCCGGACAGGGGTTAGGGAAAAACTGTTTTTT
CASSFRTGVREKLFF
>TRBV6-5|TRBJ2-3|NA|NA
TGTGCCAGCAGTTTTCCGACTAGTGGCACAGATACGCAGTATTTT
CASSFPTSGTDTQYF
>TRBV28|TRBJ2-1|NA|NA
TGTGCCAGCATGGGTCTGAGTGAGCAGTTCTTC
CASMGLSEQFF
>TRBV5-1|TRBJ2-1|NA|NA
TGCGCCAGCAGCCTGCCTTACCCTCCTGGTGAGCAGTTCTTC
CASSLPYPPGEQFF
>TRBV2|TRBJ2-1|NA|NA
TGTGCCAGCAGTGAAGACCAGTCTACTAATCGGTTCTTC
CASSEDQSTNRFF
>TRBV7-9|TRBJ2-5|TRBD1|NA
TGTGCCAGCAGCTTTGACAGGGCGGGTGTCCAGTACTTC
CASSFDRAGVQYF
>TRBV19|TRBJ1-1|NA|few
TGTGCCAGTAGGGTTTATCGGCAGGTGAGCACTGAAGCTTTCTTT
CASRVYRQVSTEAFF
>TRBV5-6|TRBJ1-1|TRBD1|NA
TGTGCCAGCAGCCCGACTTTTACCGGGACAGGGATGAACACTGAAGCTTTCTTT
CASSPTFTGTGMNTEAFF
>TRBV6-1|TRBJ2-7|NA|NA
TGTGCCAGCAGGAGGGAGAGCTCCTACGAGCAGTACTTC
CASRRESSYEQYF